The clone carrying this TCR beta chain was detected ten times or more. MiXCR, applied by TCRdb to the 5' RACE reads, yields one record per CDR3 protein. The sample consists of some 85,000 distinct CDR3 sequences, about 5% of them appearing once. This specimen belongs to a study of T cells of healthy individuals. The CDR3 covers 12 residues. V lost 3 bases to trimming and J lost 3 bases, with 6 bases between them. Germline values: CDR1 DFQATT, CDR2 SNEGSKA (reference sequence). The chain recombines TRBV20-1 with TRBJ2-1; D unclear. The receptor comes from a female donor in good health. DNA of the CDR3: TGCAGTGCTAGGTGGGGCTACAATGAGCAGTTCTTC. Protein product: CSARWGYNEQFF.